This T cell receptor (beta chain) was identified in a study of blood T cells in healthy people across ages. Germline trimming cut 3 bases from V and 2 bases from J; bases unmatched to any gene: 8. Germline CDR1 and CDR2: DFQATT and SNEGSKA (reference sequence). The CDR3 is 16 residues long. The study recruited healthy Caucasian donors from Russia who were aged about 6 to 90. Each sample used at least 6 million PBMCs. The second PCR ran about 6 to 12 cycles with a sample-barcoded 5' primer and J-beta primers. TCRdb re-analysed the 5' RACE reads in MiXCR, keeping a single row per CDR3 protein. The sample has about 1.1 million distinct CDR3 sequences, roughly two fifths seen once; the top ten hold under 15%.

Input material: blood. The gene calls are TRBV20-1 and TRBJ2-5; TRBD2 agrees at 11 bases. The sequence derives from a man aged 18 to 30 in good health. CDR3 coding DNA: TGCAGTGCTAGCATAGCGGGGGGGCCAATACAAGAGACCCAGTACTTC. This encodes CSASIAGGPIQETQYF.